This T cell receptor (beta chain) stems from a study of tumor-infiltrating lymphocytes in localized non-small cell lung cancer (dated by TCRdb to the early 2020s). With regard to the full study: Patients whose samples were collected after neoadjuvant chemotherapy, as well as both smokers and never-smokers and several histologies, were included in the cohort. The overall ICON cohort was composed of around 140 surgical patients with localized non-small cell lung cancer whose tumors were resected. Alongside flow cytometry, multiplex immunofluorescence, RNA-seq, exome sequencing and proteomics, TCR sequencing was applied to the same patients as one of several integrated assays. For 50 to 60 patients, immunoSEQ T-cell fraction was compared between paired tumor and uninvolved lung. Each patient contributed resected tumor tissue and uninvolved lung tissue from the same patient, described as non-adjacent to the tumor. Overall results and qualifications from the work: Since assay coverage differed from patient to patient depending on how much tissue was available, TCR sequencing was done for only a subset of the cohort. Because different pieces of the same tissue were used for different assays, technical variation could not be separated from intratumor heterogeneity. Recurrence-free survival showed no association with tumor T-cell fraction measured by TCR sequencing (p = 0.61). TCR-derived T-cell fraction did not differ between the flow cytometry-defined immunotypes IM1 (good prognosis) and IM2 (poor prognosis). Consistent with immunofluorescence CD3 counts, TCRbeta sequencing supported greater T cell infiltration in tumors than in uninvolved lung tissue.

Enrollment in ICON was initiated in 2016, and the last patient was enrolled in the second half of 2018. From a subcohort of 70 or so patients, fresh tumor and matched uninvolved tissue were collected for in-depth immune analyses, including TCR sequencing. DNA for TCR sequencing was isolated from bulk tissue, and no cell sorting was done. Trimming at the junction amounts to 2 bases on V and 8 bases on J, and the germline ends lie 9 bases apart. The germline V gene yields MNHEY for CDR1 and SVGAGI for CDR2. The CDR3, from cysteine to phenylalanine, totals 12 residues. Only the CDR3 portion is preserved as DNA: 36 bases, with reading frame beginning at the first base. TCR sequencing with the immunoSEQ assay provided the T-cell fraction in tumor and uninvolved lung tissue. Per the source publication's procedure: In the survival analysis, patients were divided into a high T-cell fraction group (upper tertile) and a low T-cell fraction group (lower two tertiles), and the two groups were compared using a log-rank test. A signed-rank test was used to test paired tumor versus uninvolved lung differences in T-cell fraction. The source is immuneACCESS, and TCRdb retained only in-frame sequences with V and J called. Part of the clones is not carried over; for the studies checked, unresolved V genes explain less than half of this, and the remainder is unexplained. That table supplies the V and J calls and clone size; D and trimming were determined from the DNA. This sample gives roughly 15,000 clones in total; approximately 62% of them show up just once. The ten top clones hold roughly 6% of the sample.

As regards this clone: Its antigen is unknown. No qualities accompany the bases; no much larger clone lies one base away.

Material: lung tumor tissue. Recombination joined TRBV6-5 with TRBJ1-2, with the D gene not clear enough to name. This clonotype was obtained from a human donor with non-small cell lung cancer. The CDR3 amino acid sequence is: CASSYTTGGYTF. The DNA sequence is TGTGCCAGCAGTTACACGACCGGCGGCTACACCTTC.